The clone carrying this T cell receptor beta chain appeared a few times. These data are taken from a study of blood T cell repertoires in COVID-19. Looking at the study overall: COVID-19 samples collected from the United States, Italy and Spain covered acute and convalescent phases. The cDNA or gDNA used as material had been derived from T cells, B-cell-depleted T cells, or PBMCs.

The data were produced by immunoSEQ multiplex PCR, yet TCRdb's version contains in-frame clones alone and is incomplete. The repertoire holds 57,000 or so clones, with around 76% as singletons. This sequence originates from a man in his forties or fifties with active or convalescent COVID-19. Material for sequencing was peripheral blood.

The CDR3 loop is CASSPPPTGAPGGTQYF. As DNA, the CDR3 is TGTGCCAGCAGCCCACCCCCGACAGGGGCCCCAGGGGGGACCCAGTACTTC. The V and J genes are TRBV7-9 and TRBJ2-5, with TRBD1 matching over 8 bases. CDR1 is SEHNR and CDR2 is FQNEAQ in the germline V gene (reference sequence). This CDR3 comprises 17 residues. Trimming cost V 5 bases and J 7 bases; bases outside gene matches: 18.